This TCR beta chain was recovered during a study of cytomegalovirus exposure and HLA in healthy donors. Study observations and caveats: Most TCR sequences were rare, but some public TCRs occurred in many donors.

Notes on this clone: Its specificity is unknown.

TCRdb's copy holds only in-frame clones and misses some; the assay was immunoSEQ multiplex PCR. The data hold 100,000 or so clones, with around 86% observed a single time. V lost 4 bases to trimming and J lost 0 bases; unmatched junction nucleotides: 11. From germline, CDR1 is MNHEY and CDR2 SMNVEV (reference sequence). The CDR3 is 19 residues long. The J gene is TRBJ2-6, the V gene TRBV27; TRBD1 agrees at 8 bases. What was sequenced was PBMCs. This TCR derives from a woman between 18 and 30 years old in good health and CMV-seropositive. The CDR3 protein is CASSSNHRGILSGANVLTF. In DNA form, the CDR3 reads TGTGCCAGCAGTTCTAACCACAGGGGGATCCTCTCTGGGGCCAACGTCCTGACTTTC.